This TCR beta chain comes out of a study of control samples from healthy donors and cancer patients. The CDR3 is 14 amino acids. Germline values: CDR1 SGHDT, CDR2 YYEEEE. Trimming pared 4 bases from V and 3 bases from J, leaving 11 bases between. The method was immunoSEQ multiplex PCR; TCRdb's version includes in-frame clones alone and lacks a portion of them. The sample lists 150,000 to 170,000 clones, roughly 94% occurring once. V gene TRBV5-6 combines with J gene TRBJ1-3; D is ambiguous. The specimen was blood. The clonotype originates from a man in his forties or fifties in good health. The CDR3 reads CASSHGWGGNTIYF. As DNA, the CDR3 is TGTGCCAGCAGCCATGGCTGGGGTGGAAACACCATATATTTT.